These T cell receptor beta chains were read from a single sample in a study of beta chain features in type 1 diabetes. TCRdb keeps only in-frame clones here, not all; method: immunoSEQ multiplex PCR. The data show some 300,000 clones, 7.5% to 9.5% seen once. The sample was central memory CD4+ T cells from blood. The receptors here all came from a woman under 30 in good health. The CDR3 runs from the conserved cysteine through the conserved F or W. The size entry is marked missing in some rows and otherwise reads once, few, many or a size class.

>-|TRBV30|TRBJ1-3
CAWSVLGFAIYF
>-|TRBV18|TRBJ2-3
CASSTLAGGRGTDTQYF
>few|TRBV4-3|TRBJ1-1
CASSPSDWNTEAFF
>many|TRBV7-9|TRBJ2-1
CASTRVAGEQFF
>few|TRBV7-2|TRBJ2-7
CASSLVSGNYEQYF
>-|TRBV7-2|TRBJ2-7
CASSLVDEQYF
>few|TRBV7-6|TRBJ2-1
CASSLSFQSEQFF
>few|TRBV7-8|TRBJ2-1
CASSFLWRGAYNEQFF
>-|TRBV27|TRBJ1-1
CASRGTENTEAFF
>few|TRBV7-9|TRBJ1-6
CASSLEGGDSPLHF
>-|TRBV4-1|TRBJ2-5
CASSQHGQGTGETQYF
>-|TRBV7-2|TRBJ1-2
CASSSPSYGYTF
>many|TRBV13|TRBJ2-1
CASSFLPSPEQFF
>few|TRBV29-1|TRBJ1-5
CSVAVAGAAGQPQHF
>few|TRBV7-2|TRBJ1-4
CASRNPNEKLFF
>-|TRBV19|TRBJ2-3
CASSSWLKAITSTDTQYF
>few|TRBV7-9|TRBJ1-1
CASSFLRGGTEAFF
>-|TRBV5-1|TRBJ1-1
CASSLAWANTEAFF
>-|TRBV7-9|TRBJ1-1
CASSQSVGGAEAFF
>few|TRBV7-2|TRBJ2-1
CASSRGASAPYNEQFF
>few|TRBV5-4|TRBJ1-6
CASSADRDGSPLHF
>-|TRBV7-2|TRBJ1-1
CASSQNRGEAFF
>-|TRBV29-1|TRBJ1-2
CSVGSPGQIGYGYTF
>few|TRBV7-2|TRBJ2-3
CASSPQGGGTDTQYF
>few|TRBV6-1|TRBJ1-2
CASRPQGGHGYTF
>-|TRBV10-3|TRBJ2-4
CAISDLNIQYF
>few|TRBV7-8|TRBJ1-1
CASSGTRTGNTEAFF
>few|TRBV4-2|TRBJ2-7
CASSQARETYEQYF
>many|TRBV15|TRBJ1-2
CATSRGKGAGGYTF
>many|TRBV10-3|TRBJ2-7
CAIGETQSNNEQYF
>few|TRBV2|TRBJ2-5
CASRRGGGETQYF
>once|TRBV25-1|TRBJ1-2
CASSESGRDYNYGYTF
>many|TRBV14|TRBJ1-2
CASSQEPRGTRSYTF
>many|TRBV15|TRBJ2-4
CATSNRRLAEAKNIQYF
>-|TRBV4-3|TRBJ1-4
CASSQDGGGEKLFF
>-|TRBV27|TRBJ1-1
CASRLQGTENTEAFF
>-|TRBV5-6|TRBJ2-5
CASSFGTGLETQYF
>few|TRBV9|TRBJ2-3
CASSVGPVVTDTQYF
>few|TRBV9|-
CASSVGLSGGSSYEQYF
>many|TRBV2|TRBJ2-1
CASSVREISYNEQFF